The 19 T cell receptor beta chains listed next were all sequenced from one sample in a study of cytomegalovirus exposure and HLA in healthy donors. Use of 60 Vbeta and 13 Jbeta primers characterized the PCR. TCRdb's copy holds only in-frame clones and misses some; the assay was immunoSEQ multiplex PCR. The table has roughly 180,000 clones, 65% to 85% seen once. Sequencing was done on a sample of PBMCs. Every receptor here comes from a girl under 18 in good health and CMV-seropositive.

The chain employs TRBV7-7 and TRBJ2-7; 10 bases match TRBD1. CDR1 and CDR2 from the germline V gene are SSHAT and FNYEAQ (reference sequence). Trimming at V came to 5 bases and at J to 0 bases, leaving 4 bases not matched to a gene. The CDR3 loop spans 15 amino acids. The CDR3 reads CASSPGQGVSYEQYF. The CDR3 DNA follows: TGTGCCAGCAGCCCTGGACAGGGGGTCTCCTACGAGCAGTACTTC. The variable domain in full, with the rest retrieved from reference TRBV7-7 and TRBJ2-7, is GAGVSQSPRYKVTKRGQDVTLRCDPISSHATLYWYQQALGQGPEFLTYFNYEAQPDKSGLPSDRFSAERPEGSISTLTIQRTEQRDSAMYRCASSPGQGVSYEQYFGPGTRLTVT.

This chain connects TRBV30 to TRBJ1-1; perhaps TRBD1 as D (6 bases). Germline CDR1 is GTSNPN and CDR2 is SVGIG (reference sequence). This CDR3 is built from 16 residues. V dropped 3 bases and J dropped 0 bases, with 17 bases sitting between them. The CDR3 protein is CAWRPGQSNLNTEAFF. CDR3 bases: TGTGCCTGGAGGCCTGGACAGAGTAACTTGAACACTGAAGCTTTCTTT. Supplemented by reference TRBV30 and TRBJ1-1, the full variable domain reads SQTIHQWPATLVQPVGSPLSLECTVEGTSNPNLYWYRQAAGRGLQLLFYSVGIGQISSEVPQNLSASRPQDRQFILSSKKLLLSDSGFYLCAWRPGQSNLNTEAFFGQGTRLTVV.

This sequence joins TRBV18 and TRBJ2-3, with 8 bases that match TRBD1. Per the germline V gene, CDR1 is KGHSH and CDR2 is LQKENI. The CDR3 consists of 15 residues. With 1 base clipped from V and 5 bases from J, the junction kept 5 bases outside the gene matches. CDR3 DNA: TGTGCCAGCTCACCACGACAGGGGTTGGGAGATACGCAGTATTTT. Its protein product is CASSPRQGLGDTQYF.

The V gene is TRBV9, the J gene TRBJ2-5, with 8 nucleotides matching TRBD2. Unmatched junction bases numbered 6, after V lost 0 bases and J lost 5 bases. Germline loops: CDR1 SGDLS, CDR2 YYNGEE. The length of the CDR3 is 15 residues. The CDR3 spells CASSVDWTSHETQYF. The CDR3 region has the DNA TGTGCCAGCAGCGTAGATTGGACTAGCCACGAGACCCAGTACTTC.

CDR3 nucleotide sequence: TGTGCCAGCAGTGAAGCGCTGCCAGGGGGTAGCACCGGGGAGCTGTTTTTT. Encoded protein: CASSEALPGGSTGELFF. This sequence joins TRBV2 and TRBJ2-2, with 7 bases identical to TRBD1. Germline V gives CDR1 SNHLY, CDR2 FYNNEI. The CDR3 is 17 residues long. The trim removed 0 bases at V and 4 bases at J, leaving 8 bases unmatched.

This chain connects TRBV9 to TRBJ2-5; the D gene is possibly TRBD1 (6 bases). V gave up 2 bases and J gave up 5 bases, with 10 bases separating them. Germline CDR1 reads SGDLS; CDR2 reads YYNGEE. The CDR3 loop spans 13 amino acids. CDR3 sequence: CASSVRGGETQYF. The CDR3 nucleotides are TGTGCCAGCAGCGTCAGGGGTGGGGAGACCCAGTACTTC.

The chain is built from TRBV27 and TRBJ2-7; tentative D call: TRBD2 (5 bases). The germline V gene encodes CDR1 MNHEY and CDR2 SMNVEV (reference sequence). The germline V and J ends were trimmed by 2 bases and 0 bases, with 11 bases remaining between them. The CDR3 has 15 residues. The CDR3 spells CASSLDGKNSYEQYF. As DNA, the CDR3 is TGTGCCAGCAGTTTAGACGGGAAGAACTCCTACGAGCAGTACTTC.

V is TRBV2 and J is TRBJ2-7; perhaps TRBD2 as D (5 bases). This CDR3 contains 11 residues. Germline-derived CDR1 and CDR2 are SNHLY and FYNNEI. Trimming removed 7 bases at V and 5 bases at J, with 9 bases between. CDR3 region: CASKLVNEQYF. CDR3 nucleotide sequence: TGTGCCAGCAAACTAGTTAACGAGCAGTACTTC.

The chain recombines TRBV6-5 with TRBJ1-1, with D possibly TRBD1 on 5 matching bases. Trimming removed 7 bases at V and 5 bases at J, with 20 bases between. The CDR3 consists of 15 residues. In germline, CDR1 is MNHEY, CDR2 SVGAGI. CDR3: CASTIYVGGVTEAFF. CDR3 DNA: TGTGCCAGCACCATTTACGTGGGGGGAGTAACTGAAGCTTTCTTT.

This clone was seen just once. V gene TRBV7-9 combines with J gene TRBJ2-3, with 7 nucleotides matching TRBD2. There are 15 residues in the CDR3. The germline CDR1 and CDR2 sequences are SEHNR and FQNEAQ (reference sequence). V lost 5 bases and J lost 0; bases outside the gene matches: 5. The DNA of the CDR3 is TGTGCCAGCAGCCACCGGGGGGACAGCACAGATACGCAGTATTTT. Translation: CASSHRGDSTDTQYF.

The rearrangement joins TRBV5-6 to TRBJ1-6; TRBD1 is a possible D gene (5 bases). Trimming took off 0 bases at V and 10 bases at J, with 14 bases between the two ends. The CDR3 loop spans 15 amino acids. Germline V CDR1 and CDR2: SGHDT, YYEEEE. The CDR3 region is CASSLVRWGESPLHF. CDR3 coding DNA: TGTGCCAGCAGCTTGGTTCGGTGGGGGGAATCACCCCTCCACTTT.

The chain couples TRBV4-3 to TRBJ2-7; 14 nucleotides agree with TRBD2. The CDR3 has 18 amino acids. Looked up from germline, CDR1 is LGHNA and CDR2 is YSLEER. V lost 4 bases, J lost 1 base, and 9 bases stayed unmatched. The CDR3 region has the DNA TGCGCCAGCAGCCTGGGACTAGCGGGAGTGAGGGAGTCCTACGAGCAGTACTTC. This gives the protein CASSLGLAGVRESYEQYF.

This clone was counted only a few times. For the CDR3, the DNA is TGTGCCAGCAAAACAGGGGGCGCGGTCAAGCAGTACTTC. It translates to CASKTGGAVKQYF. The rearrangement uses TRBV11-2 and TRBJ2-7; 9 nucleotides match TRBD1. The CDR3 is 13 residues long. V dropped 7 bases and J dropped 8; count of bases not matched to a gene: 9. Germline V gives CDR1 SGHAT, CDR2 FQNNGV.

The chain carries TRBV30 and TRBJ1-6, with D unclear. Germline V gene data show CDR1 as GTSNPN and CDR2 as SVGIG (reference sequence). The CDR3 loop spans 15 amino acids. Between the trimmed V and J ends, which lost 2 bases and 10 bases, there was a span of 18 bases. The CDR3 loop is CAWSSARTIGSPLHF. In nucleotides, the CDR3 is TGTGCCTGGAGTTCCGCGAGAACTATCGGGTCACCCCTCCACTTT.

The chain joins TRBV10-3 to TRBJ2-1, with TRBD2 matching over 11 bases. The CDR3 loop spans 15 amino acids. V was pared by 3 bases and J by 5 bases, with 3 bases of the junction left unmatched. CDR1 is ENHRY, CDR2 SYGVKD, per germline. The CDR3 DNA reads TGTGCCATCAGTGACCTAGCGGGAGGAAACAATGAGCAGTTCTTC. It is translated as CAISDLAGGNNEQFF.

On this clone: Relative to the germline gene, one junction end is altered; a read error may explain this. The rearrangement links TRBV7-9 to TRBJ2-5; D might be TRBD1 (6 bases). Germline CDR1 SEHNR, CDR2 FQNEAQ (reference sequence). The CDR3 runs to 13 residues. For the CDR3, the DNA is TGTTCCAGCAGCTTAGCAGGGGAAGAGACCCAGTACTTC. This codes for CSSSLAGEETQYF.

This clone was picked up a small number of times. This same CDR3 is encoded by further DNA sequences in the sample. V is TRBV5-4 and J is TRBJ1-2, with D possibly being TRBD1 (5 bases). This CDR3 comprises 13 residues. Germline V lookup: CDR1 SGHNT, CDR2 YYREEE (reference sequence). Trimming removed 1 base from V and 2 bases from J, with 6 bases in between. In DNA form, the CDR3 reads TGTGCCAGCAGCTTGAAGGGGAACTATGGCTACACCTTC. Encoded protein: CASSLKGNYGYTF.

The chain joins TRBV4-2 to TRBJ2-7; 7 bases are shared with TRBD2. This CDR3 comprises 14 residues. Germline CDR1 LGHNA, CDR2 YNFKEQ. V gave up 1 base and J gave up 5 bases; unmatched junction bases: 5. CDR3 in amino acids: CASSQGGLYDEQYF. CDR3 sequence (DNA): TGTGCCAGCAGCCAAGGGGGACTATACGACGAGCAGTACTTC.

The rearrangement uses TRBV5-1 and TRBJ2-7; no clear D gene. Per germline, CDR1 SGHRS and CDR2 YFSETQ. This CDR3 is built from 11 residues. The ends were cut back, 4 bases at V and 3 bases at J, with 5 bases in the middle. In nucleotides, the CDR3 is TGCGCCAGCAGCCAATTCTACGAGCAGTACTTC. It encodes CASSQFYEQYF.